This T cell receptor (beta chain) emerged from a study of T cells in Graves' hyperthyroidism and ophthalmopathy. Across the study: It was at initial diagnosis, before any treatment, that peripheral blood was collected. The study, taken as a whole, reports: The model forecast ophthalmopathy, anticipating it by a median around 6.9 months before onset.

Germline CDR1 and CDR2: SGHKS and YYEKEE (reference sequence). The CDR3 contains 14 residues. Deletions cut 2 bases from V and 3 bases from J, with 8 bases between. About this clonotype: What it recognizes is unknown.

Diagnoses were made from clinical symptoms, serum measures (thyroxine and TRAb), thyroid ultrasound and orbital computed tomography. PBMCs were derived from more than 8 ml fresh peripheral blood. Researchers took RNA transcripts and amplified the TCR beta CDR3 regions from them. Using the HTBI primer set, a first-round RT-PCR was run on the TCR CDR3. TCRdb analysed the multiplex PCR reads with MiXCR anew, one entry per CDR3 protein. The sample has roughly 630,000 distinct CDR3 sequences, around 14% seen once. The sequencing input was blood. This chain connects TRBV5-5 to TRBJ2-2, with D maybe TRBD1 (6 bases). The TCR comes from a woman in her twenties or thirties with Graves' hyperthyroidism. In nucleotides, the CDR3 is TGTGCCAGCAGCTTAGGGACATACACCGGGGAGCTGTTTTTT. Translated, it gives CASSLGTYTGELFF.